A single sample gave rise to the 23 T cell receptor beta chains below, sequenced in a study of blood T cell repertoires in COVID-19. Clones were read by immunoSEQ multiplex PCR, and TCRdb kept only the in-frame ones, dropping some. The sample shows approximately 250,000 clones, approximately 90% of them seen only once. Input material: PBMCs or T cells enriched from blood (not recorded which). The receptors originated from a man aged 40-50 years who had been exposed to COVID-19.

The genes are TRBV18 and TRBJ1-1; possibly TRBD1 for D (5 bases). Trimming left V 8 bases short and J 1 base short, with 14 bases between. There are 14 residues in the CDR3. Germline CDR1 and CDR2: KGHSH and LQKENI. CDR3 amino acids: CASTPGPGNTEAFF. In DNA form, the CDR3 reads TGTGCCAGCACCCCAGGGCCGGGGAACACTGAAGCTTTCTTT.

The chain recombines TRBV9 with TRBJ2-1; TRBD2 aligns across 9 bases. This CDR3 is 16 amino acids long. The V segment lost 4 bases and the J segment 5 bases; nucleotides outside the gene matches: 10. Per germline, CDR1 SGDLS and CDR2 YYNGEE. CDR3 coding DNA: TGTGCCAGCAGCTTCAGGACTAGCGAGAGTAACAATGAGCAGTTCTTC. Encoded protein: CASSFRTSESNNEQFF.

The V call is TRBV28, the J call TRBJ1-5; 7 bases are a match to TRBD1. The germline gives CDR1 MDHEN, CDR2 SYDVKM. Trimming took 7 bases from V and 1 from J; bases not matched to a gene: 10. This CDR3 is built from 16 residues. CDR3 DNA sequence: TGTGCCAGCACCTTCTGGAAGGGACAGAGCAATCAGCCCCAGCATTTT. Encoded protein: CASTFWKGQSNQPQHF.

The chain joins TRBV4-1 to TRBJ1-5; 9 bases align to TRBD1. The CDR3 extends over 16 amino acids. Germline V CDR1 and CDR2: MGHRA, YSYEKL. The V segment lost 2 bases and the J segment 7 bases; nucleotides outside the gene matches: 9. DNA for the CDR3: TGCGCCAGCAGCCAACTAGGACAGGGGAGTTTCCAGCCCCAGCATTTT. Translation gives CASSQLGQGSFQPQHF.

The CDR3 DNA is TGTGCCAGCAGTCCCCCTCGAGACAGACACTACGAGCAGTACTTC. Its protein product is CASSPPRDRHYEQYF. The chain is built from TRBV28 and TRBJ2-7; tentatively, D is TRBD1 (5 bases). The CDR3 is 15 amino acids. V was shortened by 5 bases and J by 3 bases, with 17 bases between the two germline ends. Germline CDR1 reads MDHEN; CDR2 reads SYDVKM.

The chain carries TRBV5-1 and TRBJ1-1; 8 nucleotides align to TRBD1. CDR3 length: 16 residues. The germline CDR1 and CDR2 sequences are SGHRS and YFSETQ. V lost 5 bases, J lost 5 bases, and 14 bases stayed unmatched. CDR3 sequence (DNA): TGCGCCAGCAGGCGACGGACAGGGCTGAGTTTGACTGAAGCTTTCTTT. The encoded protein is CASRRRTGLSLTEAFF.

The chain couples TRBV4-1 to TRBJ2-2; D call uncertain. Trimming pared 0 bases from V and 4 bases from J, leaving 9 bases between. Germline V CDR1 and CDR2: MGHRA, YSYEKL. CDR3 size: 15 residues. The CDR3 reads CASSQDLSFTGELFF. The CDR3 DNA reads TGCGCCAGCAGCCAAGATCTATCCTTCACCGGGGAGCTGTTTTTT.

This chain joins TRBV30 and TRBJ2-7; tentatively, D is TRBD2 (6 bases). This CDR3 has 14 amino acids. Trimming pared 5 bases from V and 5 bases from J, leaving 19 bases between. Germline V lookup: CDR1 GTSNPN, CDR2 SVGIG (reference sequence). CDR3 region: CAWSRRGLGDEQYF. CDR3 nucleotides: TGTGCCTGGTCGAGGAGGGGCCTCGGGGACGAGCAGTACTTC.

V gene TRBV5-1 combines with J gene TRBJ2-7, with 9 bases that match TRBD1. From germline, CDR1 is SGHRS and CDR2 YFSETQ. The CDR3 totals 15 residues. Unmatched junction bases numbered 7, after V lost 4 bases and J lost 2 bases. CDR3 DNA sequence: TGCGCCAGCAGCGGAATGAGGACAGGGGCCTACGAGCAGTACTTC. Amino acid sequence: CASSGMRTGAYEQYF.

About this clone: Compared with germline, one end of the junction differs, possibly owing to a read error. The chain couples TRBV11-1 to TRBJ2-1; 10 bases align to TRBD2. Looked up from germline, CDR1 is SGHAT and CDR2 is FQDESV (reference sequence). CDR3 size: 14 residues. CDR3 amino acids: CASSLAGDYNEQFF. The CDR3, as DNA: TGTGCCAGCAGCCTAGCGGGAGACTACAATGAGCAGTTCTTC.

The chain joins TRBV4-2 to TRBJ2-7; possibly TRBD2 for D (6 bases). There are 14 residues in the CDR3. Trimming shortened V by 2 bases and J by 1 base, and 9 bases separated the two germline ends. Germline V gene lookup returns CDR1 LGHNA and CDR2 YNFKEQ. CDR3 sequence (DNA): TGTGCCAGCAGCCAAATGGGACTTTCCTACGAGCAGTACTTC. It codes for CASSQMGLSYEQYF.

The gene calls are TRBV3-1 (or the pseudogene TRBV3-2) and TRBJ2-7; 13 nucleotides line up with TRBD2. The CDR3 has 16 residues. Germline V gene data show CDR1 as LGHDT and CDR2 as YNNKEL (reference sequence). V lost 1 base and J lost 5; bases outside the gene matches: 5. The CDR3 DNA sequence: TGTGCCAGCAGCCAAGCCGGACTAGCGGGAGTGCACGAGCAGTACTTC. Encoded protein: CASSQAGLAGVHEQYF.

The rearrangement links TRBV11-2 to TRBJ2-2; 7 positions match TRBD2. Germline lookup yields CDR1 SGHAT and CDR2 FQNNGV. The V and J ends lost 10 bases and 7 bases, in that order; junction bases with no gene match: 12. This CDR3 has 14 amino acids. CDR3 protein: CATRRGGQGGELFF. The CDR3 region has the DNA TGTGCCACCAGAAGGGGAGGGCAAGGCGGGGAGCTGTTTTTT.

The chain carries TRBV13 and TRBJ2-7, with 10 bases matching TRBD1. This CDR3 region has 15 residues. CDR1 PRHDT and CDR2 FYEKMQ come from the germline V gene (reference sequence). V gave up 4 bases and J gave up 6 bases; unmatched junction bases: 9. CDR3 bases: TGTGCCAGCAGCTCCAAGGACAGGGGGGACAGCGAGCAGTACTTC. As protein: CASSSKDRGDSEQYF.

The chain is built from TRBV7-2 and TRBJ2-4; TRBD1 agrees at 7 bases. Germline assignment: CDR1 SGHTA and CDR2 FQGNSA. CDR3 size: 13 residues. J lost 8 bases, V lost 5 bases, and 6 bases had no gene match. The CDR3 DNA is TGTGCCAGCAGCCGACGAACAGGGGACATTCAGTACTTC. This gives the protein CASSRRTGDIQYF.

J is TRBJ2-7 and V is TRBV14; 9 bases map to TRBD2. J gave up 4 bases and V 1 base, and 8 bases lay outside the gene matches. The germline gives CDR1 SGHDN, CDR2 FVKESK. This CDR3 spans 16 amino acids. CDR3 loop: CASSQVSSGELYEQYF. The CDR3 nucleotides are TGTGCCAGCAGCCAAGTTTCTAGCGGGGAGTTATACGAGCAGTACTTC.

This chain connects TRBV7-9 to TRBJ2-2; TRBD1 matches 9 bases. V dropped 6 bases and J dropped 6; count of bases not matched to a gene: 14. This CDR3 spans 17 amino acids. The germline CDR1 and CDR2 sequences are SEHNR and FQNEAQ (reference sequence). Written as DNA, the CDR3 is TGTGCCAGCAGACAACCTACAGGGGGCGCGGGGTCCGGGGAGCTGTTTTTT. Translating it yields CASRQPTGGAGSGELFF.

The genes are TRBV5-1 and TRBJ2-7, with D possibly being TRBD2 (6 bases). Looked up from germline, CDR1 is SGHRS and CDR2 is YFSETQ. The length of the CDR3 is 14 residues. V was pared by 0 bases and J by 3 bases, with 10 bases between. The CDR3: CASSLAGRDYEQYF. The CDR3 coding sequence is TGCGCCAGCAGCTTGGCCGGGAGAGACTACGAGCAGTACTTC. Variable domain in full (rest from reference TRBV5-1 and TRBJ2-7): KAGVTQTPRYLIKTRGQQVTLSCSPISGHRSVSWYQQTPGQGLQFLFEYFSETQRNKGNFPGRFSGRQFSNSRSEMNVSTLELGDSALYLCASSLAGRDYEQYFGPGTRLTVT.

CDR3 sequence reads: CATSRDRFTQYF. CDR3 nucleotides: TGTGCCACCAGCAGAGACCGTTTTACGCAGTATTTT. The rearrangement links TRBV15 to TRBJ2-3; no clear D. The CDR3 spans 12 residues. Germline V gives CDR1 LNHNV, CDR2 YYDKDF (reference sequence). Trimming stripped 0 bases from V and 8 bases from J, with 6 bases between. Full variable domain (remainder filled in from reference TRBV15 and TRBJ2-3): DAMVIQNPRYQVTQFGKPVTLSCSQTLNHNVMYWYQQKSSQAPKLLFHYYDKDFNNEADTPDNFQSRRPNTSFCFLDIRSPGLGDTAMYLCATSRDRFTQYFGPGTRLTVL.

The chain recombines TRBV5-1 with TRBJ1-5; D gene uncertain. The germline gives CDR1 SGHRS, CDR2 YFSETQ. V lost 0 bases to trimming and J lost 4 bases, with 14 bases between them. The CDR3 is made up of 16 amino acids. CDR3 in amino acids: CASSLEPPNGNQPQHF. The DNA of the CDR3 is TGCGCCAGCAGCTTGGAACCACCCAACGGGAATCAGCCCCAGCATTTT.

This clone has just one count. This sequence joins TRBV28 and TRBJ1-2; D not certain. The germline V gene has CDR1 MDHEN and CDR2 SYDVKM. V was cut by 2 bases and J by 5 bases, with 9 bases left in between. The CDR3 is 13 residues long. The CDR3 DNA is TGTGCCAGCAGTTTAGCGGAGGAATATGGCTACACCTTC. As protein: CASSLAEEYGYTF.

V usage is TRBV27 and J usage is TRBJ2-7; D is ambiguous. V lost 5 bases and J 4 bases, leaving 21 bases between the germline ends. The CDR3 is made up of 16 amino acids. Germline CDR1 reads MNHEY; CDR2 reads SMNVEV (reference sequence). The CDR3 DNA is TGTGCCAGCAGTCCGATTCCCGACACGGTGTCTTACGAGCAGTACTTC. Its translation is CASSPIPDTVSYEQYF.

This clone has a handful of counts. The chain recombines TRBV6-2 or TRBV6-3 with TRBJ2-1; tentative D call: TRBD2 (6 bases). This CDR3 spans 14 amino acids. CDR1 MNHEY and CDR2 SVGEGT come from the germline V gene. Trimming cost V 5 bases and J 8 bases, with 16 bases left between them. The CDR3 region is CASSGGNRFDEQFF. CDR3 DNA sequence: TGTGCCAGCAGTGGCGGGAATAGGTTCGATGAGCAGTTCTTC.